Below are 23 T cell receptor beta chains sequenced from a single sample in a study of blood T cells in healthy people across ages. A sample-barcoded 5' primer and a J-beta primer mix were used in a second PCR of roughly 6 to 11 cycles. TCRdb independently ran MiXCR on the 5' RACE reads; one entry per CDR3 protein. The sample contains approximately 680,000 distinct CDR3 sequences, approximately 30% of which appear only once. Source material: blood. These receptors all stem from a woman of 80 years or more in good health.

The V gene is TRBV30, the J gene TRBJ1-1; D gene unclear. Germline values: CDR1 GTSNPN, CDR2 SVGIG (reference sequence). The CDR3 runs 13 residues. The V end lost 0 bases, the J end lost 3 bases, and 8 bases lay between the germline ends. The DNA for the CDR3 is TGTGCCTGGAGTGTATGGAGGGACACTGAAGCTTTCTTT. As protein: CAWSVWRDTEAFF. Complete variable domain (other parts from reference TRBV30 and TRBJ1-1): SQTIHQWPATLVQPVGSPLSLECTVEGTSNPNLYWYRQAAGRGLQLLFYSVGIGQISSEVPQNLSASRPQDRQFILSSKKLLLSDSGFYLCAWSVWRDTEAFFGQGTRLTVV.

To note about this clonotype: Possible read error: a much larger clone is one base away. This CDR3 is CASSDEDRSGSYGYTF. For the CDR3, the DNA is TGCGCCAGCAGCGACGAGGACAGAAGTGGGAGCTATGGCTACACCTTC. This chain connects TRBV5-1 to TRBJ1-2; D may be TRBD1 (6 bases). The germline V and J ends were trimmed by 4 bases and 4 bases, with 20 bases remaining between them. Germline values: CDR1 SGHRS, CDR2 YFSETQ. The CDR3 is 16 amino acids.

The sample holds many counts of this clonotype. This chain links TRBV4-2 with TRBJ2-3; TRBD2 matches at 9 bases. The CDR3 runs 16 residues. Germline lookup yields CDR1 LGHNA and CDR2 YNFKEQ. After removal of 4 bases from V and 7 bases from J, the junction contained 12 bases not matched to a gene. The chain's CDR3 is CASSRSLAGLLNTQYF. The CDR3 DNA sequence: TGTGCCAGCAGCCGTAGCCTAGCGGGATTATTGAATACGCAGTATTTT.

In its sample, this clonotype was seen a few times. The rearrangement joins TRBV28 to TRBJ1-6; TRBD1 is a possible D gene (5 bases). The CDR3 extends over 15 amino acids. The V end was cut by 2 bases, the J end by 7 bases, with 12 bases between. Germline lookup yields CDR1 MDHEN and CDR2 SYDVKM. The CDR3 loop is CASSLRVGGNSPLHF. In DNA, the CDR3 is TGTGCCAGCAGTTTAAGGGTGGGGGGAAATTCACCCCTCCACTTT. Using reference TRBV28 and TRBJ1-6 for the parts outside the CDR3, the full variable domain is DVKVTQSSRYLVKRTGEKVFLECVQDMDHENMFWYRQDPGLGLRLIYFSYDVKMKEKGDIPEGYSVSREKKERFSLILESASTNQTSMYLCASSLRVGGNSPLHFGNGTRLTVT.

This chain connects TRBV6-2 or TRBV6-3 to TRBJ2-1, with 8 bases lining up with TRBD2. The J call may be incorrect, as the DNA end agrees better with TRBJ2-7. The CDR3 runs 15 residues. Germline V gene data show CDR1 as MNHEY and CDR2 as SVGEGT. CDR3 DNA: TGTGCCAGCAGTCCGGGACTAGGGGGGTACAATGAGCAGTACTTC. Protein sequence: CASSPGLGGYNEQYF.

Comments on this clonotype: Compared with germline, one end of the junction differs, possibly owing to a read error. The CDR3 nucleotides are TGTGCCGGCAGCTTAGGGGGGGATGAAAAACTGTTTTTT. Encoded protein: CAGSLGGDEKLFF. The J gene is TRBJ1-4, the V gene TRBV7-2; possibly TRBD1 for D (6 bases). CDR3 length: 13 amino acids. Germline V CDR1 and CDR2: SGHTA, FQGNSA.

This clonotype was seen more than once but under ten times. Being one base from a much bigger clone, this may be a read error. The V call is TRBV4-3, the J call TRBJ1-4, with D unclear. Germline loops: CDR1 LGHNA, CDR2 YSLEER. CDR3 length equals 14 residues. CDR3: CASSQGLGQEKRFF. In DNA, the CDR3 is TGCGCCAGCAGCCAAGGGTTAGGCCAGGAAAAACGGTTTTTT.

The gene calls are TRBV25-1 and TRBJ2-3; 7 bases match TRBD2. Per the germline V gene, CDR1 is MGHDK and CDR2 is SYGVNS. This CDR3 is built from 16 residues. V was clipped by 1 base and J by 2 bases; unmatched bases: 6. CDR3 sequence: CASSESERGHTDTQYF. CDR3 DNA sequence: TGTGCCAGCAGTGAATCTGAGCGGGGCCACACAGATACGCAGTATTTT.

In nucleotides, the CDR3 is TGTGCCAGCAGCTTTCAGGCCCAAGAGACCCAGTACTTC. Its protein is CASSFQAQETQYF. The rearrangement links TRBV5-5 to TRBJ2-5; D unclear. The CDR3 has 13 amino acids. Germline values: CDR1 SGHKS, CDR2 YYEKEE (reference sequence). V lost 2 bases and J 1 base, leaving 6 bases between the germline ends.

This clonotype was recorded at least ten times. This CDR3 is CSVDQKGTDTQYF. The CDR3 bases are TGCAGCGTTGATCAGAAGGGTACAGATACGCAGTATTTT. The chain couples TRBV29-1 to TRBJ2-3; D is uncertain. CDR3 size: 13 residues. Germline values: CDR1 SQVTM, CDR2 ANQGSEA. Trimming pared 3 bases from V and 3 bases from J, leaving 10 bases between.

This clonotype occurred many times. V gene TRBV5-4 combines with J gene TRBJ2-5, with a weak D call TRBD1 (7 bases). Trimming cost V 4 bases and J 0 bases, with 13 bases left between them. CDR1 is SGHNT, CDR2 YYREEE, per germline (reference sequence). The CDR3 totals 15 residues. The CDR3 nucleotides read TGTGCCAGCAGCCCGGGGGACAGCTACCAAGAGACCCAGTACTTC. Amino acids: CASSPGDSYQETQYF. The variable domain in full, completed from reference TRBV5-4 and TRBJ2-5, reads ETGVTQSPTHLIKTRGQQVTLRCSSQSGHNTVSWYQQALGQGPQFIFQYYREEENGRGNFPPRFSGLQFPNYSSELNVNALELDDSALYLCASSPGDSYQETQYFGPGTRLLVL.

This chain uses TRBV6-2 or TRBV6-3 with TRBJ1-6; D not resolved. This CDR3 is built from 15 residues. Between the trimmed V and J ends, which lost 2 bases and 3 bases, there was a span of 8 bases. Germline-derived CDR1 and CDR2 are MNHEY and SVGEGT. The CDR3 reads CASSYGMGYNSPLHF. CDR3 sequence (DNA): TGTGCCAGCAGTTACGGGATGGGCTATAATTCACCCCTCCACTTT.

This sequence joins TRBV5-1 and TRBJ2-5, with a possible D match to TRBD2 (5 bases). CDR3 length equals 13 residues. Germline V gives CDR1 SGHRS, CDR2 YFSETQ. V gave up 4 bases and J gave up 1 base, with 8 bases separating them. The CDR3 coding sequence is TGCGCCAGCAGCGAGGGTTCCCAAGAGACCCAGTACTTC. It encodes CASSEGSQETQYF.

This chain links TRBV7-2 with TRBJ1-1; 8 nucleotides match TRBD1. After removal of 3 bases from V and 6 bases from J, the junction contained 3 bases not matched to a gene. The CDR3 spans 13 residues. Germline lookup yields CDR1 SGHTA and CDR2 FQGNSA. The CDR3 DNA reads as TGTGCCAGCAGCTTCGACAGGGGAGCTGAAGCTTTCTTT. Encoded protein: CASSFDRGAEAFF.

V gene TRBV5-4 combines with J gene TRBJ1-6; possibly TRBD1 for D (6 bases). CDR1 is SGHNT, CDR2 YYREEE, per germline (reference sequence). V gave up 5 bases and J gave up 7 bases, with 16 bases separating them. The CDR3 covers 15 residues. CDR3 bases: TGTGCCAGCAGTCCTCAACCTACAGGGAATTCACCCCTCCACTTT. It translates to CASSPQPTGNSPLHF.

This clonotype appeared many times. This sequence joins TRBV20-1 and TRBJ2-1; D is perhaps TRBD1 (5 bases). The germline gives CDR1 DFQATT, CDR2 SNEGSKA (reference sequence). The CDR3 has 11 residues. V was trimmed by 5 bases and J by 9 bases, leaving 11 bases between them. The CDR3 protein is CSAQTVGEQFF. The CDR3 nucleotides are TGCAGTGCTCAGACAGTAGGTGAGCAGTTCTTC.

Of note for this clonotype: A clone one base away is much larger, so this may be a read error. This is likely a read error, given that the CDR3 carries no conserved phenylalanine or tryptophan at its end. The CDR3 loop reads CASSLDNHEQYI. CDR3 nucleotides: TGCGCCAGCAGCCTAGATAACCACGAGCAGTACATC. This chain joins TRBV5-1 and TRBJ2-7; no definite D call. This CDR3 region has 12 residues. In germline, CDR1 is SGHRS, CDR2 YFSETQ. The ends were cut back, 4 bases at V and 5 bases at J, with 10 bases in the middle.

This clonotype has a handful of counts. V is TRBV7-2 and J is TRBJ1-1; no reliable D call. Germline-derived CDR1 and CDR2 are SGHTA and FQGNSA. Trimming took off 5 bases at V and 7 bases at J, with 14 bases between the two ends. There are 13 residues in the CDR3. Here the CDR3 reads CASSLSVIFEAFF. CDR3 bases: TGTGCCAGCAGCCTTTCAGTAATATTTGAAGCTTTCTTT.

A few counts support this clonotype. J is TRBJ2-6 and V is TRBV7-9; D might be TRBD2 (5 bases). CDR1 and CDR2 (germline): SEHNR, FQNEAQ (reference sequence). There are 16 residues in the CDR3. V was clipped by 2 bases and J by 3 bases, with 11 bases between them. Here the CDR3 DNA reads TGTGCCAGCAGCTTAACGGGGTTTAGTGGGGCCAACGTCCTGACTTTC. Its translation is CASSLTGFSGANVLTF.

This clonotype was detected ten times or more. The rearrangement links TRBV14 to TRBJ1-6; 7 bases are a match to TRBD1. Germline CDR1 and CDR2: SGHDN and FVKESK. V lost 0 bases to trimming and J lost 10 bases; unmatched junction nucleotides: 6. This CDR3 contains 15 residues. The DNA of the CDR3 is TGTGCCAGCAGCCAAGATCTTCAGGGGGACTCACCCCTCCACTTT. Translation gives CASSQDLQGDSPLHF.

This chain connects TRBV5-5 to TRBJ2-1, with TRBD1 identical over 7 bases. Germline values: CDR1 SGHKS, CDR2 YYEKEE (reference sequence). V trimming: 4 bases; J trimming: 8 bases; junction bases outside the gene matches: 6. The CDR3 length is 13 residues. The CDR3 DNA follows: TGTGCCAGCAGCCGACAGGGTAAGGATGAGCAGTTCTTC. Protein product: CASSRQGKDEQFF.

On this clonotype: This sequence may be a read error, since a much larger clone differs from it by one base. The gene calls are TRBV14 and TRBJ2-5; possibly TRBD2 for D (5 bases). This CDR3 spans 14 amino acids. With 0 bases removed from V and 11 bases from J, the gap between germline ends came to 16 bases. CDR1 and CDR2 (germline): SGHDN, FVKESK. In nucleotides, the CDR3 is TGTGCCAGCAGCCAAGACAGGCTAGCCTACAAGCAGTACTTC. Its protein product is CASSQDRLAYKQYF. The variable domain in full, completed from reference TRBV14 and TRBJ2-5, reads EAGVTQFPSHSVIEKGQTVTLRCDPISGHDNLYWYRRVMGKEIKFLLHFVKESKQDESGMPNNRFLAERTGGTYSTLKVQPAELEDSGVYFCASSQDRLAYKQYFGPGTRLLVL.

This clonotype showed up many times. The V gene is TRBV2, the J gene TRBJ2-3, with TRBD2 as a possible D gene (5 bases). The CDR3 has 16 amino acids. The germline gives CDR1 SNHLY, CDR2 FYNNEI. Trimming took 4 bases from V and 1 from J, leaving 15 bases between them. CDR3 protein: CASSGDWGAGTDTQYF. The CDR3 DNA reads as TGTGCCAGCAGTGGCGACTGGGGAGCAGGCACAGATACGCAGTATTTT.